The 30 T cell receptor beta chains presented below share a single source sample, sequenced in a study of early T cells in non-severe SARS-CoV-2 infection. TCRdb processed the 5' RACE reads anew with MiXCR; each CDR3 protein has one entry. Of about 64,000 distinct CDR3 sequences listed, around 20% are singletons. The sample here was whole blood, taken at baseline. These receptor sequences come from an adult who was a healthcare worker with PCR-confirmed SARS-CoV-2 infection or an uninfected control (not recorded which).

V gene TRBV5-1 combines with J gene TRBJ2-2; D assignment may be TRBD1 or TRBD2 (5 bases each). The CDR3 totals 17 residues. Trimming stripped 3 bases from V and 4 bases from J, with 19 bases between. Germline CDR1 and CDR2: SGHRS and YFSETQ. CDR3 sequence: CASSYRDPSFGTGELFF. The DNA of the CDR3 is TGCGCCAGCAGCTACCGGGACCCAAGCTTTGGCACCGGGGAGCTGTTTTTT. The full variable domain, with the rest looked up from reference TRBV5-1 and TRBJ2-2, is KAGVTQTPRYLIKTRGQQVTLSCSPISGHRSVSWYQQTPGQGLQFLFEYFSETQRNKGNFPGRFSGRQFSNSRSEMNVSTLELGDSALYLCASSYRDPSFGTGELFFGEGSRLTVL.

This clonotype came up a few times. The chain combines TRBV24-1 with TRBJ2-1; no reliable D call. CDR3 length: 17 residues. Germline V gene data show CDR1 as KGHDR and CDR2 as SFDVKD. The V end lost 5 bases, the J end lost 7 bases, and 23 bases lay between the germline ends. The CDR3 bases are TGTGCCACCAGTGGTCCTCGTGGATCTGGGGTCCGAAATGAGCAGTTCTTC. Translated, it gives CATSGPRGSGVRNEQFF.

This clonotype was counted a few times. The chain has TRBV11-2 and TRBJ2-7; unclear D gene. The germline gives CDR1 SGHAT, CDR2 FQNNGV. V lost 3 bases and J 6 bases, leaving 12 bases between the germline ends. The CDR3 is 13 amino acids. Here the CDR3 reads CASSFKLVSEQYF. In nucleotides, the CDR3 is TGTGCCAGCAGCTTTAAGCTGGTCTCCGAGCAGTACTTC.

The chain has TRBV11-2 and TRBJ2-1, with a tentative D call TRBD2 (6 bases). V shed 5 bases and J shed 9 bases, with 11 bases lying between them. The germline V gene has CDR1 SGHAT and CDR2 FQNNGV. This CDR3 contains 12 residues. The CDR3: CASSATRSEQFF. The CDR3 DNA reads TGTGCCAGCAGCGCGACTAGGAGTGAGCAGTTCTTC.

The chain couples TRBV7-9 to TRBJ2-3, with 8 nucleotides matching TRBD2. The CDR3 has 18 amino acids. Germline V gene sequence: CDR1 SEHNR, CDR2 FQNEAQ (reference sequence). Losses at the gene ends were 3 bases for V and 1 base for J; bases not matched to a gene: 12. The CDR3 DNA is TGTGCCAGCAGCTTGGGACTAGGCCCCCCGAGCCGCACAGATACGCAGTATTTT. Its protein is CASSLGLGPPSRTDTQYF.

The chain couples TRBV6-1 to TRBJ1-3; D is unclear. V lost 1 base to trimming and J lost 5 bases, with 9 bases between them. Germline V gene lookup returns CDR1 MNHNS and CDR2 SASEGT. CDR3 length: 14 residues. The CDR3 protein is CASSEGTTRNTIYF. CDR3 DNA: TGTGCCAGCAGTGAAGGGACGACCAGAAACACCATATATTTT.

The gene calls are TRBV6-6 and TRBJ2-6, with D unclear. This CDR3 is 14 amino acids long. The V end lost 7 bases, the J end lost 0 bases, and 7 bases lay between the germline ends. Germline V lookup: CDR1 MNHNY, CDR2 SVGAGI (reference sequence). The CDR3 nucleotides are TGTGCCAGCACCCCTAGCTCTGGGGCCAACGTCCTGACTTTC. As protein: CASTPSSGANVLTF.

This clonotype was found a few times. The V call is TRBV28, the J call TRBJ1-1; 9 nucleotides line up with TRBD1. Germline V gene data show CDR1 as MDHEN and CDR2 as SYDVKM. Trimming cost V 6 bases and J 4 bases; bases outside gene matches: 3. The CDR3 loop spans 13 amino acids. For the CDR3, the DNA is TGTGCCAGCAGAGCGACAGGGGGCACTGAAGCTTTCTTT. Encoded protein: CASRATGGTEAFF. Based on the CDR3 plus reference TRBV28 and TRBJ1-1, the full variable domain is DVKVTQSSRYLVKRTGEKVFLECVQDMDHENMFWYRQDPGLGLRLIYFSYDVKMKEKGDIPEGYSVSREKKERFSLILESASTNQTSMYLCASRATGGTEAFFGQGTRLTVV.

The chain joins TRBV5-1 to TRBJ2-3; D is perhaps TRBD1 or TRBD2 (5 bases each). V gave up 4 bases and J gave up 1 base, with 13 bases separating them. Germline V gene sequence: CDR1 SGHRS, CDR2 YFSETQ. The CDR3 extends over 15 amino acids. CDR3 DNA: TGCGCCAGCAGCGCTCGGGACCGCGGCACAGATACGCAGTATTTT. It is translated as CASSARDRGTDTQYF.

This clonotype was recorded many times. The V and J genes are TRBV4-1 and TRBJ2-7; 13 bases agree with TRBD2. CDR1 is MGHRA and CDR2 is YSYEKL in the germline V gene. With V trimmed by 2 bases and J by 1 base, 5 bases remained unmatched. This CDR3 comprises 17 residues. CDR3 DNA: TGCGCCAGCAGCCAATACGAGACTAGCGGGAGGTCCTACGAGCAGTACTTC. It is translated as CASSQYETSGRSYEQYF.

This chain connects TRBV4-3 to TRBJ2-3; D is unresolved. This CDR3 spans 15 amino acids. Trimming cost V 0 bases and J 0 bases, with 7 bases left between them. Germline CDR1 and CDR2: LGHNA and YSLEER. CDR3 DNA: TGCGCCAGCAGCCAAGAGATCTGGAGCACAGATACGCAGTATTTT. Amino acids: CASSQEIWSTDTQYF.

There are a few counts of this clonotype. The rearrangement links TRBV5-1 to TRBJ2-3; D not resolved. CDR3 length: 14 amino acids. Germline assignment: CDR1 SGHRS and CDR2 YFSETQ. V was clipped by 4 bases and J by 4 bases, with 13 bases between them. The CDR3 loop reads CASSRTAVADTQYF. The CDR3 bases are TGCGCCAGCAGCAGGACGGCGGTCGCAGATACGCAGTATTTT.

This clonotype was seen a handful of times. The chain has TRBV20-1 and TRBJ2-1; 11 bases agree with TRBD1. The CDR3 consists of 15 residues. Trimming cost V 6 bases and J 4 bases; bases outside gene matches: 8. CDR1 is DFQATT and CDR2 is SNEGSKA in the germline V gene (reference sequence). The CDR3 DNA reads as TGCAGTGCAATAGGACAGGGGGCGAAGTACAATGAGCAGTTCTTC. It translates to CSAIGQGAKYNEQFF.

This clonotype has only a few counts. The chain links TRBV5-1 to TRBJ2-7; D not certain. The length of the CDR3 is 13 residues. V shed 4 bases and J shed 2 bases, with 10 bases lying between them. CDR1 and CDR2 from the germline V gene are SGHRS and YFSETQ. CDR3 sequence: CASSQGPTYEQYF. In nucleotides, the CDR3 is TGCGCCAGCAGCCAAGGACCCACCTACGAGCAGTACTTC.

The J gene is TRBJ1-1, the V gene TRBV6-5, with a tentative D call TRBD1 (6 bases). CDR3 length equals 16 residues. In germline, CDR1 is MNHEY, CDR2 SVGAGI. With 6 bases removed from V and 6 bases from J, the gap between germline ends came to 23 bases. The CDR3 region is CASRKVGGAKKSEAFF. The CDR3 DNA reads as TGTGCCAGCAGAAAAGTAGGGGGGGCCAAGAAGTCTGAAGCTTTCTTT.

This clonotype has only a few counts. This chain joins TRBV2 and TRBJ1-5; tentatively, D is TRBD1 (5 bases). The V and J ends lost 6 bases and 3 bases respectively, with 12 bases between them. The CDR3 is 14 amino acids. From germline, CDR1 is SNHLY and CDR2 FYNNEI. DNA of the CDR3: TGTGCCAGCAGCTTGGGACCGCACAATCAGCCCCAGCATTTT. Translation: CASSLGPHNQPQHF.

V and J are TRBV19 and TRBJ1-1; D call uncertain. The CDR3 sequence is 14 residues long. Trimming stripped 3 bases from V and 0 bases from J, with 8 bases between. Per the germline V gene, CDR1 is LNHDA and CDR2 is SQIVND (reference sequence). CDR3 protein: CASSIRRMNTEAFF. DNA of the CDR3: TGTGCCAGTAGTATTAGGCGGATGAACACTGAAGCTTTCTTT.

The chain combines TRBV27 with TRBJ1-5; D is ambiguous. CDR1 and CDR2 from the germline V gene are MNHEY and SMNVEV (reference sequence). The CDR3 sequence is 15 residues long. V was trimmed by 5 bases and J by 6 bases, leaving 17 bases between them. The CDR3 is CASSGSRGKTQPQHF. The CDR3 nucleotides read TGTGCCAGCAGTGGGTCCAGAGGGAAGACTCAGCCCCAGCATTTT.

This clonotype has a handful of counts. V gene TRBV7-6 combines with J gene TRBJ2-7; maybe TRBD2 (6 bases). The CDR3 length is 16 residues. V shed 5 bases and J shed 4 bases, with 21 bases lying between them. The germline gives CDR1 SGHVS, CDR2 FNYEAQ. CDR3 amino acids: CASSLGFGTYQYEQYF. In DNA, the CDR3 is TGTGCCAGCAGCCTTGGATTCGGGACTTATCAGTACGAGCAGTACTTC.

This clonotype was seen ten or more times. The chain employs TRBV30 and TRBJ2-6, with a weak D call TRBD2 (6 bases). The CDR3 is 16 residues long. CDR1 and CDR2 (germline): GTSNPN, SVGIG (reference sequence). V lost 2 bases to trimming and J lost 0 bases, with 11 bases between them. CDR3 in amino acids: CAWSIGGISGANVLTF. The DNA for the CDR3 is TGTGCCTGGAGTATTGGCGGGATCTCTGGGGCCAACGTCCTGACTTTC.

This clonotype was seen more than once but under ten times. The J gene is TRBJ2-3, the V gene TRBV2; 7 nucleotides agree with TRBD1. CDR3 length equals 14 residues. The trim removed 3 bases at V and 7 bases at J, leaving 7 bases unmatched. Germline lookup yields CDR1 SNHLY and CDR2 FYNNEI. The CDR3 nucleotides are TGTGCCAGCAGTGATCGACAGGGTACCCATACGCAGTATTTT. Its protein is CASSDRQGTHTQYF.

This clonotype has more than one count but fewer than ten. The CDR3 bases are TGTGCCAGCAGCACCGGGACTAGCGGGCCGGGGGATACGCAGTATTTT. Residues: CASSTGTSGPGDTQYF. This chain uses TRBV9 with TRBJ2-3; 12 positions agree with TRBD2. CDR1 is SGDLS and CDR2 is YYNGEE in the germline V gene. The CDR3 extends over 16 amino acids. V gave up 4 bases and J gave up 6 bases; unmatched junction bases: 9.

The V gene is TRBV5-1, the J gene TRBJ2-3; 14 bases match TRBD2. CDR3 length: 16 amino acids. V was pared by 7 bases and J by 11 bases, with 15 bases of the junction left unmatched. Germline V gene data show CDR1 as SGHRS and CDR2 as YFSETQ. DNA of the CDR3: TGCGCCAGCCAGACAGAACCGGGACTAGCGGGGGTGGAGCAGTATTTT. Translating gives CASQTEPGLAGVEQYF.

There are a few counts of this clonotype. The chain joins TRBV20-1 to TRBJ1-5, with 7 bases matching TRBD1. There are 15 residues in the CDR3. Germline V lookup: CDR1 DFQATT, CDR2 SNEGSKA (reference sequence). The trim removed 5 bases at V and 0 bases at J, leaving 7 bases unmatched. Written as DNA, the CDR3 is TGCAGTGCTTGCCCGACAGGGTATAGCAATCAGCCCCAGCATTTT. Translated, it gives CSACPTGYSNQPQHF.

This clonotype was seen a few times. This chain uses TRBV10-1 with TRBJ2-3; D remains unclear. Trimming pared 6 bases from V and 6 bases from J, leaving 7 bases between. Germline V CDR1 and CDR2: WNHNN, SYGVQD (reference sequence). The CDR3 sequence is 11 residues long. The CDR3 DNA sequence: TGCGCCAGCAGCAACGGGGATACGCAGTATTTT. Amino acids: CASSNGDTQYF.

This rearrangement joins TRBV6-1 to TRBJ2-7, with TRBD1 matching 8 bases. The V and J ends lost 5 bases and 3 bases, in that order; junction bases with no gene match: 9. This CDR3 contains 15 residues. Per the germline V gene, CDR1 is MNHNS and CDR2 is SASEGT. Here the CDR3 DNA reads TGTGCCAGCAGTTTGGACAGGGCTGATATCTACGAGCAGTACTTC. Protein product: CASSLDRADIYEQYF.

The chain links TRBV20-1 to TRBJ1-6; D uncertain. The CDR3 has 18 amino acids. V was trimmed by 0 bases and J by 0 bases, leaving 15 bases between them. Germline assignment: CDR1 DFQATT and CDR2 SNEGSKA (reference sequence). CDR3 coding DNA: TGCAGTGCTAGAGAAGTTGGAAGGGCAAGCTCCTATAATTCACCCCTCCACTTT. The encoded protein is CSAREVGRASSYNSPLHF.

The J gene is TRBJ2-1, the V gene TRBV12-3 or TRBV12-4, with no clear D. This CDR3 has 13 amino acids. Deletions cut 6 bases from V and 2 bases from J, with 8 bases between. The chain's CDR3 is CASRAPTYNEQFF. The CDR3 DNA reads TGTGCCAGCAGGGCCCCCACCTACAATGAGCAGTTCTTC.

This clonotype was detected only a few times. The chain couples TRBV5-1 to TRBJ1-2, with a weak D call TRBD1 (5 bases). This CDR3 is built from 14 residues. V was pared by 0 bases and J by 6 bases, with 12 bases between. CDR1 SGHRS and CDR2 YFSETQ come from the germline V gene. The chain's CDR3 is CASSLGDGDDGYTF. As DNA, the CDR3 is TGCGCCAGCAGCTTGGGGGACGGAGACGATGGCTACACCTTC. Drawing the rest from reference TRBV5-1 and TRBJ1-2, the complete variable domain is KAGVTQTPRYLIKTRGQQVTLSCSPISGHRSVSWYQQTPGQGLQFLFEYFSETQRNKGNFPGRFSGRQFSNSRSEMNVSTLELGDSALYLCASSLGDGDDGYTFGSGTRLTVV.

This clonotype was counted at least ten times. The rearrangement joins TRBV20-1 to TRBJ2-2; 13 bases are shared with TRBD2. Trimming took 6 bases from V and 5 from J; bases not matched to a gene: 3. Germline lookup yields CDR1 DFQATT and CDR2 SNEGSKA (reference sequence). The CDR3 spans 14 residues. The CDR3 is CSARTSGSTGELFF. The CDR3 region has the DNA TGCAGTGCAAGGACTAGCGGGAGTACCGGGGAGCTGTTTTTT.